What follows is one TCR beta chain and its context. The antigen remains unidentified. The data derive from a study of cytomegalovirus exposure and HLA in healthy donors. The study's findings and limits: Productive status was seen about 90% or about 30% of the time for most TCR beta V segments in an earlier analysis.

It was with 60 Vbeta and 13 Jbeta primers that the PCR ran. Per the study methods: Approximately 87 million unique TCR beta chains, 9 million to 11 million shared, were counted in a later analysis. Sequenced by immunoSEQ multiplex PCR; TCRdb stores in-frame clones only, minus some. V, J and clone size derive from that table, while D and trimming were established from the DNA sequence. The sample contains about 77,000 clones, around 78% of which appear only once. Specimen: PBMCs. This sequence was found in a man aged 35-49 years in good health and CMV-seronegative.

The CDR3 spells CASSPTTDTQYF. The CDR3 DNA reads TGTGCCAGCAGCCCTACCACAGATACGCAGTATTTT. The chain carries TRBV4-2 and TRBJ2-3; D ambiguous. The length of the CDR3 is 12 residues. Germline CDR1 and CDR2: LGHNA and YNFKEQ. Trimming removed 4 bases from V and 2 bases from J, with 4 bases in between.